This passage covers 2 T cell receptor beta chains from one sample sequenced in a study of blood T cell repertoires in COVID-19. The table came from immunoSEQ multiplex PCR; TCRdb's copy has only in-frame clones and leaves some out. The table shows some 300,000 clones, with 89% occurring only once. What was sequenced was PBMCs or T cells enriched from blood (not recorded which). Receptor source: a middle-aged woman who had recovered from COVID-19.

The V and J genes are TRBV6-5 and TRBJ1-4; TRBD1 agrees at 7 bases. The V segment lost 5 bases and the J segment 8 bases; nucleotides outside the gene matches: 8. This CDR3 region has 14 residues. Germline lookup yields CDR1 MNHEY and CDR2 SVGAGI. The CDR3 region is CASSPGQRGEKLFF. CDR3 DNA sequence: TGTGCCAGCAGTCCGGGACAGAGAGGAGAAAAACTGTTTTTT.

This chain connects TRBV11-3 to TRBJ2-2, with D possibly TRBD1 on 5 matching bases. V lost 1 base to trimming and J lost 5 bases, with 11 bases between them. CDR1 and CDR2 (germline): SGHNT, YENEEA. The CDR3 is 15 residues long. The CDR3 loop reads CASSLAGAGTGELFF. The CDR3 region has the DNA TGTGCCAGCAGCTTAGCTGGGGCAGGAACCGGGGAGCTGTTTTTT.